The clone carrying this T cell receptor (beta chain) came up many times. Its specificity is unknown. This sample stems from a study of human T cells and chemical hapten exposure. Overall study findings and caveats: TCRs at high frequency, those above 1 in 1000, did not change with DPC sensitization.

TCRdb reanalysed the RACE reads using MiXCR and keeps one entry per CDR3 protein. Seen here are more than 100,000 distinct CDR3 sequences, approximately 15% observed once, and the top ten hold about 3%. Time point here: pre-sensitization, week 0. The treatment here: therapeutic diphenylcyclopropenone sensitization with weekly scalp DPC. Whole blood, unfractionated, served as the material for total RNA extraction. After removal of 0 bases from V and 7 bases from J, the junction contained 9 bases not matched to a gene. Germline V lookup: CDR1 LGHNA, CDR2 YSLEER. CDR3 length equals 15 residues. The V gene is TRBV4-3, the J gene TRBJ2-7; 7 positions match TRBD1. The starting material was whole blood, obtained in connection with sensitization to the hapten diphenylcyclopropenone (DPC). This clonotype was obtained from a woman aged 18-35 years with alopecia areata. Some clones in this sample may be carry-over from other donors' samples. The CDR3 region is CASSQDFTGVREQYF. DNA for the CDR3: TGCGCCAGCAGCCAAGATTTCACAGGGGTGAGGGAGCAGTACTTC.